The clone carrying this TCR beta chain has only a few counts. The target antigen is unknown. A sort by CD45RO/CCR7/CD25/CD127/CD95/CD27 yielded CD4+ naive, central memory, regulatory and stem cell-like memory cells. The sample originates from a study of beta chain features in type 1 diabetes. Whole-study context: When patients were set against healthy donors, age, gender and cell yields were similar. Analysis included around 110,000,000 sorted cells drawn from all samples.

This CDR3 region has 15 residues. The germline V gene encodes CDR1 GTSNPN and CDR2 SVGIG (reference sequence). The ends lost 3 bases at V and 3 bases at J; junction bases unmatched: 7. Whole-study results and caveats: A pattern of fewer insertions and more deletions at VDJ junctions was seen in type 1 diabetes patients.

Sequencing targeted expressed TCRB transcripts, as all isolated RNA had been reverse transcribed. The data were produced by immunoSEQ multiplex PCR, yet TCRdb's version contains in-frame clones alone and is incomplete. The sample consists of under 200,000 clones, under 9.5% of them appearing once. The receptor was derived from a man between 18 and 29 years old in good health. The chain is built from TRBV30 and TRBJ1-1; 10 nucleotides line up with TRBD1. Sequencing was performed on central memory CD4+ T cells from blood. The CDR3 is CAWRGRTGGDTEAFF. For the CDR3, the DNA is TGTGCCTGGAGGGGAAGGACAGGGGGAGACACTGAAGCTTTCTTT.